This TCR beta chain was identified during a study of T cell changes during pregnancy in multiple sclerosis. Sequenced by immunoSEQ multiplex PCR; TCRdb stores in-frame clones only, minus some. This table has 90,000 to 150,000 clones, 90% to 95% appearing once. With V trimmed by 4 bases and J by 7 bases, 9 bases remained unmatched. Germline V gives CDR1 SGDLS, CDR2 YYNGEE. This CDR3 spans 15 amino acids. The chain employs TRBV9 and TRBJ1-5, with TRBD1 matching 9 bases. The starting material was peripheral blood, obtained before pregnancy. The origin of this receptor is a female donor with multiple sclerosis, enrolled in a pregnancy study. The CDR3 region has the DNA TGTGCCAGCAGCCCTACAGGGGGCGCAGGACAGCCCCAGCATTTT. Translation: CASSPTGGAGQPQHF.